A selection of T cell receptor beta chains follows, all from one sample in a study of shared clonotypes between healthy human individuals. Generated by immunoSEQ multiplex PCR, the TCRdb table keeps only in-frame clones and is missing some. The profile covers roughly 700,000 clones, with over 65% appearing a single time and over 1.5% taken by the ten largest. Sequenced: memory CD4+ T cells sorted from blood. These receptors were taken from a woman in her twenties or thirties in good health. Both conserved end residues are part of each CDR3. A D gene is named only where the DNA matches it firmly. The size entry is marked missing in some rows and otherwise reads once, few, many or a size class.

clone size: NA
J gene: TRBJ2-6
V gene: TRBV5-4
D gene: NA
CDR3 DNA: TGTGCCAGCAGCGCTGAAGCAGCAATAGCTGGGGCCAACGTCCTGACTTTC
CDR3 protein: CASSAEAAIAGANVLTF

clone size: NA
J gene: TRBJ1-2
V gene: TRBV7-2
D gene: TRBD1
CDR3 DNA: TGTGCCAGCAGCTTAGGCTCGGTGGGACAGGGGGCGCGGGGCTACACCTTC
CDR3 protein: CASSLGSVGQGARGYTF

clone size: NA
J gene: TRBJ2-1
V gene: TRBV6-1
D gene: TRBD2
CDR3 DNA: TGTGCCAGCAGTGTATTACTAGCGGGAGGGGATGAGCAGTTCTTC
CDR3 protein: CASSVLLAGGDEQFF

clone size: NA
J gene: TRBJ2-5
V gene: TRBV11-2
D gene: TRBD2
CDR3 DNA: TGTGCCAGCACCCTCGCGCGAACTAGCGGGGGGTACCAAGAGACCCAGTACTTC
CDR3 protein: CASTLARTSGGYQETQYF

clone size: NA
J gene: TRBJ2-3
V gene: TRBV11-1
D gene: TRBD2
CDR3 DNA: TGTGCCAGCAGAGCGGGGAGTGGGGGAGATACGCAGTATTTT
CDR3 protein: CASRAGSGGDTQYF

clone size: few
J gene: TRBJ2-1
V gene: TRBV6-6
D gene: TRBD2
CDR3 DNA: TGTGCCAGCAGTTACTCCCGGACTAGCGGGACTGGTGAGCAGTTCTTC
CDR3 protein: CASSYSRTSGTGEQFF

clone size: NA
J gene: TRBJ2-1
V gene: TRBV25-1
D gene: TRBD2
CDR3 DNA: TGTGCCAGCAGTGACAGTAGCGGGAGAGATGAGCAGTTCTTC
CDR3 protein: CASSDSSGRDEQFF

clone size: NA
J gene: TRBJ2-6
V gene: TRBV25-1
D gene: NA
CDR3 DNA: TGTGCCAGCAGTGAAAGCAAGGGGGAAGGGGCCAACGTCCTGACTTTC
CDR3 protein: CASSESKGEGANVLTF

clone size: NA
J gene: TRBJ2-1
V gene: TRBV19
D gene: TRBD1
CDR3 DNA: TGTGCCACTAAAACACAGGGGGTGTCATACAATGAGCAGTTCTTC
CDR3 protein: CATKTQGVSYNEQFF

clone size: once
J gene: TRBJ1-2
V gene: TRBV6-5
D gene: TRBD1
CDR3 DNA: TGTGCCAGCAGTTTGTCGGGACAGGGTCTAGATGGCTACACCTTC
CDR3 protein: CASSLSGQGLDGYTF

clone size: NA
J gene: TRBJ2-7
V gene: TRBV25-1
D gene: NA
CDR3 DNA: TGTGCCAGCAGTCGGAACTACGAGCAGTACTTC
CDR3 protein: CASSRNYEQYF

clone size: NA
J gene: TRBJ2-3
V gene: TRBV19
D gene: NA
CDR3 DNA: TGTGCCAGTAGTATAGCGGGACCCGGAGGAGATACGCAGTATTTT
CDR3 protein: CASSIAGPGGDTQYF

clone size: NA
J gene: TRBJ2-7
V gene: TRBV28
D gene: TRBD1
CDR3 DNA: TGTGCCAGCAGCGGACAGGGGATCTACGAGCAGTACTTC
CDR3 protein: CASSGQGIYEQYF

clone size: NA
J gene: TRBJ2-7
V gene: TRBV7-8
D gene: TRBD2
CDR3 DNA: TGTGCCAGCAGCTCTACCGGGACTAGCGGGAGGGTCGAGCAGTACTTC
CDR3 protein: CASSSTGTSGRVEQYF

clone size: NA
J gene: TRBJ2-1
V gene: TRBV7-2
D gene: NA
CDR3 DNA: TGTGCCAGCAGCTTAGAAACAGGTTACAATGAGCAGTTCTTC
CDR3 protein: CASSLETGYNEQFF

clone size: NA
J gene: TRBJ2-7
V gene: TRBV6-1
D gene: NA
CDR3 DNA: TGTGCCAGCTTGAAGTCTGGCAGAGGGTCCGAGGAGCAGTACTTC
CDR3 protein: CASLKSGRGSEEQYF

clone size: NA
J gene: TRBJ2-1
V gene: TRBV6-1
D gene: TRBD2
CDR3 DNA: TGTGCCAGCAAGGTAGCGGGAGGTATGAATGAGCAGTTCTTC
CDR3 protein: CASKVAGGMNEQFF

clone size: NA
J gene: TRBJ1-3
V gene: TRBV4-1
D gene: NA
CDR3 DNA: TGCGCCAGCAGCCAAGCAACCTCGAACACCATATATTTT
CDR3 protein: CASSQATSNTIYF

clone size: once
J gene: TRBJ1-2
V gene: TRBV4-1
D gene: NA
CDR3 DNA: TGCGCCAGCAGCCAATTTTACAGGCTACTCTATGGCTACACCTTC
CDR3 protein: CASSQFYRLLYGYTF

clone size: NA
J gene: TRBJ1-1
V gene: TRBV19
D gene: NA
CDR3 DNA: TGTGCCAGTAGTATCAGGGTTAGGAAGAACACTGAAGCTTTCTTT
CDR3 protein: CASSIRVRKNTEAFF

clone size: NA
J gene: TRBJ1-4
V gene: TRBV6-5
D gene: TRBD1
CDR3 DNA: TGTGCCAGCAGTTTCGGACAGGGGACTGGAAAACTGTTTTTT
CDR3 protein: CASSFGQGTGKLFF

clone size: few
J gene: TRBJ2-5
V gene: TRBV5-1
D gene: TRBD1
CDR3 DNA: TGCGCCAGCCAACAGGGGACCCTCGGTGGGACCCAGTACTTC
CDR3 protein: CASQQGTLGGTQYF

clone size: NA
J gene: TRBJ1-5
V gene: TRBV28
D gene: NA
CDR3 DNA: TGTGCCAGCAGTCCCACCAGACAGGTCGCACGGCCCCAGCATTTT
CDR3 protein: CASSPTRQVARPQHF

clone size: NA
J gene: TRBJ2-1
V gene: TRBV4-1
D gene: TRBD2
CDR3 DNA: TGCGCCAGCAGCCGACTAGCGGGGGGGAGTATAGGCAATGAGCAGTTCTTC
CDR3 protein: CASSRLAGGSIGNEQFF

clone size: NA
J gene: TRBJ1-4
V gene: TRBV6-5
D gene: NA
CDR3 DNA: TGTGCCAGCAGCGCCGAGGGGTTGGTTGAAAAACTGTTTTTT
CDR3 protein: CASSAEGLVEKLFF

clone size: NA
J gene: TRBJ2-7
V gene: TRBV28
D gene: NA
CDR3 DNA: TGTGCCAGCAGTGGAAAGGGACGGATTCCCTACGAGCAGTACTTC
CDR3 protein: CASSGKGRIPYEQYF

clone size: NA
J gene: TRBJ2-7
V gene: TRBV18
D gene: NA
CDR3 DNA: TGTGCCAGCTCACCAGCCCCCCAGGGGCCCTACGAGCAGTACTTC
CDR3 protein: CASSPAPQGPYEQYF

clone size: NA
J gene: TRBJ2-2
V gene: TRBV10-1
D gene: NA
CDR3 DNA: TGCGCCAGCAAGGCAGGGGCGTACGGGGAGCTGTTTTTT
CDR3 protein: CASKAGAYGELFF

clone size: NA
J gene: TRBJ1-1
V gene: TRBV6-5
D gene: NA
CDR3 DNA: TGTGCCAGCAGTTACTCGAGCTATATGAACACTGAAGCTTTCTTT
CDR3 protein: CASSYSSYMNTEAFF

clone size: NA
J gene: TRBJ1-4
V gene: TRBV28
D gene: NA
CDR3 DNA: TGTGCCAGCAGTGAGGGGGGCGATAGGTGGGAAAAACTGTTTTTT
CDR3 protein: CASSEGGDRWEKLFF

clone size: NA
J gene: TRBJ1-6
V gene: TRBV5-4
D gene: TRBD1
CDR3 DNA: TGTGCCAGCAGCAACCGGGACAGGAATTCACCCCTCCACTTT
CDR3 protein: CASSNRDRNSPLHF

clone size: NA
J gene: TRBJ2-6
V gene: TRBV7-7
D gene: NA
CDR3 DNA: TGTGCCAGCAGCTCATTACGTGTGCCACAAAGTCGGGCCAACGTCCTGACTTTC
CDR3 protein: CASSSLRVPQSRANVLTF

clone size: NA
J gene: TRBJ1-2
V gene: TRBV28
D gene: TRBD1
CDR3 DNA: TGTGCCAGCAGTACTGACAGGGGGGATTCCGGCTACACCTTC
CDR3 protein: CASSTDRGDSGYTF

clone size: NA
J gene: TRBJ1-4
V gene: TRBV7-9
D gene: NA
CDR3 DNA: TGTGCCAGCAGCTTGTCAGGGGCGGCTAATGAAAAACTGTTTTTT
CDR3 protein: CASSLSGAANEKLFF

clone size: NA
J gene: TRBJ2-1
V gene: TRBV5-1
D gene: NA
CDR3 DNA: TGCGCCAGCAGCTTGGGACAGAGCAATGAGCAGTTCTTC
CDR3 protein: CASSLGQSNEQFF

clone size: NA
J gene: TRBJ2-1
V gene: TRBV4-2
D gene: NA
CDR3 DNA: TGTGCCAGCAGCCAAAGGCGGAATGAGCAGTTCTTC
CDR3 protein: CASSQRRNEQFF

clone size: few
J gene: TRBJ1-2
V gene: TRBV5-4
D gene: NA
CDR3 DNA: TGTGCCAGCAGCCAACCCGGACAGCGTAACTATGGCTACACCTTC
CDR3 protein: CASSQPGQRNYGYTF